The present TCR beta chain was sequenced within a study of T cells after yellow fever vaccination. TCRdb re-called the 5' RACE reads through MiXCR, storing one row per CDR3 protein. The table has approximately 150,000 distinct CDR3 sequences, roughly 6.2% seen once. The CDR3 has 14 amino acids. Trimming stripped 6 bases from V and 6 bases from J, with 17 bases between. Germline lookup yields CDR1 LNHDA and CDR2 SQIVND (reference sequence). This clonotype was found a few times. The sequence was obtained from a man between 18 and 35 years old who received the YFV17D yellow fever vaccine. The chain combines TRBV19 with TRBJ1-2, with D possibly being TRBD1 (6 bases). This sample comprised CD4+ T cells sorted from PBMCs, obtained on the day of the first yellow fever vaccination. CDR3 bases: TGTGCCAGTAGCCCTACAGGGTTTAGAGATGGCTACACCTTC. It specifies CASSPTGFRDGYTF.